This T cell receptor (beta chain) was captured by sequencing in a study of T cell responses to AZD1222 COVID-19 vaccine (dated by TCRdb to the early 2020s). At the level of the whole study: Because spike-specific TCR depth and breadth did not differ between the two schedules, AZD1222 recipients who got a second dose at roughly 4 weeks were pooled with those who got a second dose at roughly 12 weeks. A total of approximately 240 trial participants underwent TCR sequencing, of whom about 210 had received two doses of AZD1222 and approximately 25 had received two doses of the MenACWY control vaccine. Trial participants were enrolled by age into subgroups of 18-55, 56-69 and 70-plus years, and around 140, 26 and 57 TCR-sequenced participants, respectively, were included in these subgroups.

The germline V gene sets CDR1 to MDHEN and CDR2 to SYDVKM. The CDR3, from cysteine to phenylalanine, totals 14 residues. Only CDR3 DNA is held: 42 bases, read in frame from base 1. V ends up 3 bases short and J 5 bases short, with an unmatched junction base count of 6. General findings and caveats noted by the study authors: Most participants were white British and females outnumbered males, and the authors suggested that clonal diversity may have been underestimated. Because no day 14 peak-response samples were available, repertoires were characterized only after the peak T cell response. Epitopes outside the regions mutated in the B.1.351 and B.1.1.7 variants were reportedly recognized by nearly half of the unique spike-specific TCRs. The vaccine-associated CD4 TCRs covered the entire spike protein, and the dominant responses fell in regions 160-218 and 743-854. The 56-69-year group was small, and its depth increase did not reach significance, likely because of low power. After two AZD1222 doses, spike-specific TCR breadth and depth were significantly higher than at day 0 and than in MenACWY recipients. Conclusions about previously exposed vaccinees are limited because only six or seven AZD1222 recipients were SARS-CoV-2 seropositive at baseline.

This sample's time point label indicates: baseline before first vaccination. Vaccinee samples were obtained from the UK trials COV001 and COV002, which included a single-blind randomized controlled phase 2/3 trial of AZD1222 (ChAdOx1 nCoV-19) in healthy adults. Trial participant PBMC samples were collected at day 0 and day 28 after the second dose for TCRbeta chain sequencing. There are many counts of this clone. The target of this receptor is not known. Base-call qualities are not available, and no considerably larger clone is one nucleotide away. The CDR3 regions of human TCRbeta chains were analyzed by immunosequencing. As for the original processing: Repertoire TCRs were matched against a reference library of SARS-CoV-2-specific TCRs generated with the MIRA antigen-specificity platform. Breadth meant the fraction of unique TCRs that were SARS-CoV-2-associated, whereas depth meant the fraction of total T cells that were SARS-CoV-2-associated. Using the MIRA data, every spike-specific TCR was mapped to the spike region that the TCR reacted to and assigned to either a CD4 or a CD8 class. Log10-transformed breadth and depth values were compared by one-way ANOVA with Sidak's multiple comparisons tests. The source is immuneACCESS, and TCRdb retained only in-frame sequences with V and J called. Part of the clones is not carried over; for the studies checked, unresolved V genes explain less than half of this, and the remainder is unexplained. The DNA gave D and trimming, while V, J and clone size come from that table. The sample table shows some 150,000 clones, and approximately 88% are seen once. Approximately 3% of the sample belongs to the ten largest clones.

The chain couples TRBV28 to TRBJ2-7; TRBD2 lines up with 8 middle nucleotides. The TCR comes from an adult in good health. The specimen was peripheral blood, collected on day 0 of AZD1222 vaccination. CDR3 protein: CASSFGLAGHEQYF. DNA sequence: TGTGCCAGCAGTTTTGGACTAGCCGGGCACGAGCAGTACTTC. The CDR3, completed at both ends by the reference TRBV28 and TRBJ2-7 genes, gives the full variable domain DVKVTQSSRYLVKRTGEKVFLECVQDMDHENMFWYRQDPGLGLRLIYFSYDVKMKEKGDIPEGYSVSREKKERFSLILESASTNQTSMYLCASSFGLAGHEQYFGPGTRLTVT.